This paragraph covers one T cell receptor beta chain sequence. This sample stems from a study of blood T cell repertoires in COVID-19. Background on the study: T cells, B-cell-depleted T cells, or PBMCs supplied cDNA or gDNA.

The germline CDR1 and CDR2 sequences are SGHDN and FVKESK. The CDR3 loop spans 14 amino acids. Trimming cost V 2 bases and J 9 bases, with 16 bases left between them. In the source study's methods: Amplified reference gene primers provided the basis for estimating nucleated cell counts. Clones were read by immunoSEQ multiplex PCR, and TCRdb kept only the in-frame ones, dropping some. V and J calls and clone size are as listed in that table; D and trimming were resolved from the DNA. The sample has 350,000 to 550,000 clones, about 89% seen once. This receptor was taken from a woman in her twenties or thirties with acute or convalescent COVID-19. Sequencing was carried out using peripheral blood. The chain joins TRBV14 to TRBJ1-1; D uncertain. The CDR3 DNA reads TGTGCCAGCAGCCAAATGGTGCGGGGAGCTAAAGCTTTCTTT. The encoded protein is CASSQMVRGAKAFF.